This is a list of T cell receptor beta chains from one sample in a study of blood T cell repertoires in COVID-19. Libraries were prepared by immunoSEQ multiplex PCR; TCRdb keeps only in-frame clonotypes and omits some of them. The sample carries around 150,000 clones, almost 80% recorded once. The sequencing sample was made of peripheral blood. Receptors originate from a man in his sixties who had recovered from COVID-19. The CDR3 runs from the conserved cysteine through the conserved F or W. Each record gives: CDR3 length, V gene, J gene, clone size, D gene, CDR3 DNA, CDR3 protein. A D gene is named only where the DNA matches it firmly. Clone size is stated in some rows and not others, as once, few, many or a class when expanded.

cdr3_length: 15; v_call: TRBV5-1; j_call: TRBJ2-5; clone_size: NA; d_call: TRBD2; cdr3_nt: TGCGCCAGCAGCTGGACTAGCGGGGGGCAAGAGACCCAGTACTTC; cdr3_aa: CASSWTSGGQETQYF
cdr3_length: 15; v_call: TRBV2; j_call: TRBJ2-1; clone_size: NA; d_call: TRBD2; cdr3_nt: TGTGCCAGCAGTGTGGGCGGGAGCTCCTACAATGAGCAGTTCTTC; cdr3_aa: CASSVGGSSYNEQFF
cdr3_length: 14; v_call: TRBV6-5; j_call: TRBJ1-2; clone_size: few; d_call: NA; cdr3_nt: TGTGCCAGCAGTCCCACGGGTGGGAACTATGGCTACACCTTC; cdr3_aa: CASSPTGGNYGYTF
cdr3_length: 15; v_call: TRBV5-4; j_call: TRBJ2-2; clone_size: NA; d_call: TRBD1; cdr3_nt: TGTGCCAGCAGCTTAGTGGGACAGGGGACCGGGGAGCTGTTTTTT; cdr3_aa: CASSLVGQGTGELFF
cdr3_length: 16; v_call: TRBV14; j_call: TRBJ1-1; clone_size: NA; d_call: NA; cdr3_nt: TGTGCCAGCAGCCAAGAAAGGGGCGCCGGGAACACTGAAGCTTTCTTT; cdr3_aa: CASSQERGAGNTEAFF
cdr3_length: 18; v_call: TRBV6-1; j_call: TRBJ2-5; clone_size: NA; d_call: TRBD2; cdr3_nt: TGTGCCCGCAGTGGGGGACTAGCGGGGGGGCCATGGGGAGAGACCCAGTACTTC; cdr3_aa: CARSGGLAGGPWGETQYF
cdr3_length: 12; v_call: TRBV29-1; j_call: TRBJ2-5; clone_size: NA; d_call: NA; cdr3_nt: TGCAGCGTTGCCCACAGTCAAGAGACCCAGTACTTC; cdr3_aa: CSVAHSQETQYF
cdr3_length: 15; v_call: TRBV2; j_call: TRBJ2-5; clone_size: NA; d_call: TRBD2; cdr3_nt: TGTGCCAGCAGTGCTAGCGGGGGGGCCGGAGAGACCCAGTACTTC; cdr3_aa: CASSASGGAGETQYF
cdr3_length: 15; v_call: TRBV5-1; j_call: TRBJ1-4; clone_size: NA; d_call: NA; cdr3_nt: TGCGCCAGCAGCTTGGACGGGAAACCTAATGAAAAACTGTTTTTT; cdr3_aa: CASSLDGKPNEKLFF
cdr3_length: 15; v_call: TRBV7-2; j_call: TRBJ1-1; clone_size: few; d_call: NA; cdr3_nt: TGTGCCAGCAGCCTTAGCCGGGGGGCTGGTACTGAAGCTTTCTTT; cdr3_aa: CASSLSRGAGTEAFF
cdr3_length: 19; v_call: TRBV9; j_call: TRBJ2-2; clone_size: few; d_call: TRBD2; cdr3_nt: TGTGCCAGCAGCGTAGGTCGGGCTAGCGGGGGGGCCAACACCGGGGAGCTGTTTTTT; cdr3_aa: CASSVGRASGGANTGELFF
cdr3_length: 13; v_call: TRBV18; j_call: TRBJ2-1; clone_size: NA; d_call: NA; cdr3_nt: TGTGCCAGCTCACCGGGAGGATACAATGAGCAGTTCTTC; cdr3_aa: CASSPGGYNEQFF
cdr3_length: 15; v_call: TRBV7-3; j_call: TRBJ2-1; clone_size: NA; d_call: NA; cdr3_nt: TGTGCCAGCAGCTCCTCCAGGGGACGAGGCAATGAGCAGTTCTTC; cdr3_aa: CASSSSRGRGNEQFF
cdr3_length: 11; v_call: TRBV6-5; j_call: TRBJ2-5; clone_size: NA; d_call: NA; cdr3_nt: TGTGCCAGCAAACAGGAAGAGACCCAGTACTTC; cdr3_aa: CASKQEETQYF